This T cell receptor (beta chain) stems from a study of T cell changes during pregnancy in multiple sclerosis. The length of the CDR3 is 14 residues. In germline, CDR1 is SGHRS, CDR2 YFSETQ. V lost 2 bases and J lost 5, with 13 bases in between. Assay: immunoSEQ multiplex PCR; the TCRdb copy retains only in-frame clones and omits some. This table has some 64,000 clones, 90% appearing once. This TCR came from a female donor in good health, enrolled as a control in a pregnancy study. V is TRBV5-1 and J is TRBJ1-1, with TRBD1 as a possible D gene (6 bases). This material consisted of peripheral blood, taken in the first trimester of pregnancy. CDR3 protein: CASSFARGRTEAFF. CDR3 sequence (DNA): TGCGCCAGCAGCTTCGCCAGGGGAAGGACTGAAGCTTTCTTT.